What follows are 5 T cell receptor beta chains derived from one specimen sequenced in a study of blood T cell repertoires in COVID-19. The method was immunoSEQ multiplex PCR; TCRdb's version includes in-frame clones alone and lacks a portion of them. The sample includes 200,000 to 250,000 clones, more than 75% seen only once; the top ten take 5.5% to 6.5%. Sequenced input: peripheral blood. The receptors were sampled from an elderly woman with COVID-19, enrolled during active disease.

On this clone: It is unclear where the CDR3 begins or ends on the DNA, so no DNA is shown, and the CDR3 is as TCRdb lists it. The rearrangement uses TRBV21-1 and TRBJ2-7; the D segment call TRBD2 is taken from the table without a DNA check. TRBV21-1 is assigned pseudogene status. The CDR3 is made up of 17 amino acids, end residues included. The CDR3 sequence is CASSKEVGGGIPYEQYF.

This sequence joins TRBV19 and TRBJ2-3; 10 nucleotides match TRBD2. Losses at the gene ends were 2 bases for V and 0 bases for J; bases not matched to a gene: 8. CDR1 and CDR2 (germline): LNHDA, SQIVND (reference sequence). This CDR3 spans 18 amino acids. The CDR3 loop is CASSIRSGGAESTDTQYF. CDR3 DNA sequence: TGTGCCAGTAGTATAAGGAGCGGGGGGGCCGAAAGCACAGATACGCAGTATTTT.

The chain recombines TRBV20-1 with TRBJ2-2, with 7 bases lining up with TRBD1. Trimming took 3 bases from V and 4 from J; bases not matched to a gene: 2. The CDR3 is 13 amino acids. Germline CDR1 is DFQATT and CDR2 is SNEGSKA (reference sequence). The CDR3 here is CSASQGVTGELFF. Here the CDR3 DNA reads TGCAGTGCTAGTCAGGGGGTCACCGGGGAGCTGTTTTTT.

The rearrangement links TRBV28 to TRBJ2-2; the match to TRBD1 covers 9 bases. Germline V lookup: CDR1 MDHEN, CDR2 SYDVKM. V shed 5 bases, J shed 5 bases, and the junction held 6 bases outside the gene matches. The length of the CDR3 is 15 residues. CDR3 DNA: TGTGCCAGCAGTGGACAGGGGATTGGTACCGGGGAGCTGTTTTTT. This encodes CASSGQGIGTGELFF.

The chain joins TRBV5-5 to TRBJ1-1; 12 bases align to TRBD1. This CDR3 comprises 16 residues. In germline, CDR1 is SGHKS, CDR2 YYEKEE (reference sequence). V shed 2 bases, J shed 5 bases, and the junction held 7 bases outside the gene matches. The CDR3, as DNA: TGTGCCAGCAGCTTTGGGACAGGGGGCCGGGGAACTGAAGCTTTCTTT. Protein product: CASSFGTGGRGTEAFF. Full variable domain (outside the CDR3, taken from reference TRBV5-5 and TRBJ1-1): DAGVTQSPTHLIKTRGQQVTLRCSPISGHKSVSWYQQVLGQGPQFIFQYYEKEERGRGNFPDRFSARQFPNYSSELNVNALLLGDSALYLCASSFGTGGRGTEAFFGQGTRLTVV.